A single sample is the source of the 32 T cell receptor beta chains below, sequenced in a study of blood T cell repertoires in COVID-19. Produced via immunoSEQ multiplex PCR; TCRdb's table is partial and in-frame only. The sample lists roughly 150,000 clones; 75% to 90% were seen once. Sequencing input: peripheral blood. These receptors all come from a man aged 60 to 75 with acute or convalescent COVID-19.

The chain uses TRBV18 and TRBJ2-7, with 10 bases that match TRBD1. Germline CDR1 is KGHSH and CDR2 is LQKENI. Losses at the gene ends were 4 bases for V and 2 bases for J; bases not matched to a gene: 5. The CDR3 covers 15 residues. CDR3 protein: CASSRGGTGAYEQYF. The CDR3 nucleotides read TGTGCCAGCTCACGAGGGGGGACAGGGGCCTACGAGCAGTACTTC.

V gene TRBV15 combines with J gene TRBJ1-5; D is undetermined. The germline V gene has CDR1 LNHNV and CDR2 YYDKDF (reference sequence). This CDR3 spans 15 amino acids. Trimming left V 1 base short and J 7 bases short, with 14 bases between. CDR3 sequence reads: CATSRGSPQTQPQHF. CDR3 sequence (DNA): TGTGCCACCAGCAGAGGTAGCCCCCAAACCCAGCCCCAGCATTTT.

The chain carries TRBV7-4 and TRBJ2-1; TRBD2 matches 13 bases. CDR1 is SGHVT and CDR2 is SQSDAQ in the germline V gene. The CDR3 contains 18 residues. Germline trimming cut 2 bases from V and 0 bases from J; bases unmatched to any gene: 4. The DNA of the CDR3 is TGTGCCAGCAGCTTAAGGACTAGCGGGAGAATCTCCTACAATGAGCAGTTCTTC. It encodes CASSLRTSGRISYNEQFF.

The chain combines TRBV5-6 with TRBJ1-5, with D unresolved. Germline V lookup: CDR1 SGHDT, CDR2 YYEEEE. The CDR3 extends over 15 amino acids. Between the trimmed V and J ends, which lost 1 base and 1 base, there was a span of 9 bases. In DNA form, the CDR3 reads TGTGCCAGCAGCTTGAGCCGTCTGAGCAATCAGCCCCAGCATTTT. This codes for CASSLSRLSNQPQHF.

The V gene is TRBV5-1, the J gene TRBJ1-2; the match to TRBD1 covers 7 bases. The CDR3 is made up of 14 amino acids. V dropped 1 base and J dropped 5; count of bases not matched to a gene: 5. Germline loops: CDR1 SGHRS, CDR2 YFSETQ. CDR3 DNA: TGCGCCAGCAGCTTGACAGGGGCGGGTTATGGCTACACCTTC. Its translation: CASSLTGAGYGYTF.

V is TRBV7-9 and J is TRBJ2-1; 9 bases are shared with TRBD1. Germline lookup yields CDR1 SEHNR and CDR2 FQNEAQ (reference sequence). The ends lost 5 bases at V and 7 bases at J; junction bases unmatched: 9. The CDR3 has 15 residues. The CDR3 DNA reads TGTGCCAGCAGCCCGGGGACAGGGAACCTGAATGAGCAGTTCTTC. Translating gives CASSPGTGNLNEQFF.

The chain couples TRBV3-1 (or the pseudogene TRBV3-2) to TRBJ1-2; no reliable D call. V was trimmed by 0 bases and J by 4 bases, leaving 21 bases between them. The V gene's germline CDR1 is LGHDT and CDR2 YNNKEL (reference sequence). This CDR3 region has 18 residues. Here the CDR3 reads CASSQDRGSRRSLYGYTF. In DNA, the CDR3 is TGTGCCAGCAGCCAAGATAGAGGTTCACGACGCTCTCTCTATGGCTACACCTTC.

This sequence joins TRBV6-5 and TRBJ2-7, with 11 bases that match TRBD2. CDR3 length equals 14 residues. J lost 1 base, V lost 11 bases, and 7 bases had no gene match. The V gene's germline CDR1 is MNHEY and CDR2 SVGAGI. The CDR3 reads CASLSGGASYEQYF. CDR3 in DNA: TGTGCCTCCCTTAGCGGGGGGGCATCCTACGAGCAGTACTTC.

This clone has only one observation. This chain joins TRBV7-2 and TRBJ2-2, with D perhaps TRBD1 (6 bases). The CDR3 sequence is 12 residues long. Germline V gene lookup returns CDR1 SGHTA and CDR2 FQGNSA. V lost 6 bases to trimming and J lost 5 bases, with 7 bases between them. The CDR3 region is CASRQGTGELFF. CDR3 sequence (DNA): TGTGCCAGCAGGCAGGGGACCGGGGAGCTGTTTTTT. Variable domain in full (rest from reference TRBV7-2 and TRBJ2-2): GAGVSQSPSNKVTEKGKDVELRCDPISGHTALYWYRQSLGQGLEFLIYFQGNSAPDKSGLPSDRFSAERTGGSVSTLTIQRTQQEDSAVYLCASRQGTGELFFGEGSRLTVL.

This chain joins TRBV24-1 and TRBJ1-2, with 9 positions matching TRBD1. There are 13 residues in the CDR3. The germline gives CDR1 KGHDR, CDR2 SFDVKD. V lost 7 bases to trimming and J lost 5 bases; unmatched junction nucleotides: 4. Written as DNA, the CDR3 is TGTGCCACCAGCTCCGGGACAGGGTATGGCTACACCTTC. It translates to CATSSGTGYGYTF.

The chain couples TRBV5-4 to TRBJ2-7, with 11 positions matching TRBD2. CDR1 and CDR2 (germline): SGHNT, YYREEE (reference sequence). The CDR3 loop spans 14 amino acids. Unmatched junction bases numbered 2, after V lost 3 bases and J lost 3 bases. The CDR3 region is CASSSLAGGYEQYF. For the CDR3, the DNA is TGTGCCAGCAGCTCCCTAGCGGGAGGCTACGAGCAGTACTTC.

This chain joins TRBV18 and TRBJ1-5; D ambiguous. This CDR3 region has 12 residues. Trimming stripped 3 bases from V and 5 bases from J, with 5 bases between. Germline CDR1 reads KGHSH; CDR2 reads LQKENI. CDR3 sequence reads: CASSPADQPQHF. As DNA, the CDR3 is TGTGCCAGCTCACCGGCGGATCAGCCCCAGCATTTT.

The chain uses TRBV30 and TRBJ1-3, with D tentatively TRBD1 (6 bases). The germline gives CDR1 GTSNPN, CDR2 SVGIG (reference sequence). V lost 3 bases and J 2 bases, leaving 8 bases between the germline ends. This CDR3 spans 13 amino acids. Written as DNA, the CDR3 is TGTGCCTGGAGACCAGGGGCTGGAAACACCATATATTTT. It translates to CAWRPGAGNTIYF.

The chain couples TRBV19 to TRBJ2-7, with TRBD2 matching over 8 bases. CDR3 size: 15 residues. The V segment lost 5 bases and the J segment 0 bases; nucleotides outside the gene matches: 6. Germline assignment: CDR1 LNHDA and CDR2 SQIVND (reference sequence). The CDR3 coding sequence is TGTGCCAGTAGTCCCGAAGCGGGAGCCTCCTACGAGCAGTACTTC. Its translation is CASSPEAGASYEQYF. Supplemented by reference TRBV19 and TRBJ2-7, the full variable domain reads DGGITQSPKYLFRKEGQNVTLSCEQNLNHDAMYWYRQDPGQGLRLIYYSQIVNDFQKGDIAEGYSVSREKKESFPLTVTSAQKNPTAFYLCASSPEAGASYEQYFGPGTRLTVT.

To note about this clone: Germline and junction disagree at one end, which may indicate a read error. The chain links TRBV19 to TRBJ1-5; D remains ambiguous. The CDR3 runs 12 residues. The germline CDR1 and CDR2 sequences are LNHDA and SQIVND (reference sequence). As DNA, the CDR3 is TGTGCCAGTACCCCGTTGGAGGAGCGGGGTAATTTT. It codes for CASTPLEERGNF.

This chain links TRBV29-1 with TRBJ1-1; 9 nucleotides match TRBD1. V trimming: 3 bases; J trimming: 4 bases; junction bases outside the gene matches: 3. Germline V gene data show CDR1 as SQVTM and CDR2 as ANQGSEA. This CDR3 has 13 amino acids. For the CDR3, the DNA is TGCAGCGTTGAGAGGACAGGGGCCACTGAAGCTTTCTTT. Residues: CSVERTGATEAFF.

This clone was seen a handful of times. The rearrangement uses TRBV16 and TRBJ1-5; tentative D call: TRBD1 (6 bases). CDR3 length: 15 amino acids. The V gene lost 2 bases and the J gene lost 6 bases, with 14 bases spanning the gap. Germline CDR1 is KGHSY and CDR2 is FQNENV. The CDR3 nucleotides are TGTGCCAGCAGCCAAACAGGGAGTGGGACTCAGCCCCAGCATTTT. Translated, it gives CASSQTGSGTQPQHF.

In DNA, the CDR3 is TGTGCCAGCAGCTCCGGGGGGATCAGCTATGGCTACACCTTC. It codes for CASSSGGISYGYTF. The V call is TRBV5-4, the J call TRBJ1-2; tentatively, D is TRBD1 (5 bases). Between the trimmed V and J ends, which lost 3 bases and 4 bases, there was a span of 13 bases. The CDR3 is 14 residues long. Germline assignment: CDR1 SGHNT and CDR2 YYREEE (reference sequence).

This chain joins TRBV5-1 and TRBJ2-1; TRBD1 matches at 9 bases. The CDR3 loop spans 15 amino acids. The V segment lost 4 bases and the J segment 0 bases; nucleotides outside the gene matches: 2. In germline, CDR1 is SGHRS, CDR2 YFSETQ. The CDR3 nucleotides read TGCGCCAGCAGCCTGGGACAGGGCTCCTACAATGAGCAGTTCTTC. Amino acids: CASSLGQGSYNEQFF.

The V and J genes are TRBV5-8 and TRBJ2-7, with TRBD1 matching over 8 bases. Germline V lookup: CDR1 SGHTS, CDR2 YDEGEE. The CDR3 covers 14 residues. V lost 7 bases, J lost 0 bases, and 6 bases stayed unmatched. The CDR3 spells CASGTGGLSYEQYF. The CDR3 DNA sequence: TGTGCCAGCGGTACAGGGGGACTCTCCTACGAGCAGTACTTC.

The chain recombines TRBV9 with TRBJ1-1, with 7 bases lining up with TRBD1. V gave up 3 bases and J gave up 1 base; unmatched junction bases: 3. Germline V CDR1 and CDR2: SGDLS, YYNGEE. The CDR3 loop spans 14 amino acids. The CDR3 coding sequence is TGTGCCAGCAGCGCGCGGGACAGGAACACTGAAGCTTTCTTT. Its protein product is CASSARDRNTEAFF. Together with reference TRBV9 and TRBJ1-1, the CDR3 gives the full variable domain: DSGVTQTPKHLITATGQRVTLRCSPRSGDLSVYWYQQSLDQGLQFLIQYYNGEERAKGNILERFSAQQFPDLHSELNLSSLELGDSALYFCASSARDRNTEAFFGQGTRLTVV.

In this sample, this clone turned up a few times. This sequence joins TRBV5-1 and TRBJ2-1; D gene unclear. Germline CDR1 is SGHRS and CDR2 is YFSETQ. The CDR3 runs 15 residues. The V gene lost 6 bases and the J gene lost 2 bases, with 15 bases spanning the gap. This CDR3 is CASKMVVSTYNEQFF. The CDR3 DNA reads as TGCGCCAGCAAAATGGTTGTCAGTACCTACAATGAGCAGTTCTTC. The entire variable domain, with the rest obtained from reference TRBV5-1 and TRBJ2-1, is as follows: KAGVTQTPRYLIKTRGQQVTLSCSPISGHRSVSWYQQTPGQGLQFLFEYFSETQRNKGNFPGRFSGRQFSNSRSEMNVSTLELGDSALYLCASKMVVSTYNEQFFGPGTRLTVL.

The chain's CDR3 is CASSIDRFTGELFF. The CDR3 region has the DNA TGTGCCAGTAGTATAGACAGGTTTACCGGGGAGCTGTTTTTT. The chain employs TRBV19 and TRBJ2-2; D unclear. Per the germline V gene, CDR1 is LNHDA and CDR2 is SQIVND (reference sequence). The CDR3 has 14 residues. V was cut by 0 bases and J by 5 bases, with 7 bases left in between.

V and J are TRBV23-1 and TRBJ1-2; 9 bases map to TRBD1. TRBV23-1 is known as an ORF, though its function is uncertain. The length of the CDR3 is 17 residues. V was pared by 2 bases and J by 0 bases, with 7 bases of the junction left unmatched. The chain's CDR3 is CASSQPLQGATNYGYTF. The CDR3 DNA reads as TGCGCCAGCAGTCAACCCCTACAGGGGGCGACTAACTATGGCTACACCTTC.

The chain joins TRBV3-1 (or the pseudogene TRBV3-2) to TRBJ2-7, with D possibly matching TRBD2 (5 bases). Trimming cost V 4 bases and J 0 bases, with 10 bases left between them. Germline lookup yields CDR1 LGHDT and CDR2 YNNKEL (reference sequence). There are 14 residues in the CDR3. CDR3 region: CASSLVGSSYEQYF. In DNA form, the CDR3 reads TGTGCCAGCAGCCTGGTAGGGAGCTCCTACGAGCAGTACTTC.

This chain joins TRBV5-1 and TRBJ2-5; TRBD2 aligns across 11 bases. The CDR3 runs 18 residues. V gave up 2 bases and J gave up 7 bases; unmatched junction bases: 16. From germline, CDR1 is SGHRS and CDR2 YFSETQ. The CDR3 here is CASSFRATSGNVLGTQYF. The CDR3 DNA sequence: TGCGCCAGCAGCTTCCGTGCGACTAGCGGGAACGTGCTAGGGACCCAGTACTTC.

This CDR3 reads CASSEVADEKLFF. CDR3 DNA sequence: TGTGCCAGCAGTGAGGTGGCAGATGAAAAACTGTTTTTT. J is TRBJ1-4 and V is TRBV3-1 (or the pseudogene TRBV3-2), with D unresolved. Trimming removed 6 bases from V and 6 bases from J, with 11 bases in between. The CDR3 consists of 13 residues. Germline CDR1 reads LGHDT; CDR2 reads YNNKEL (reference sequence).

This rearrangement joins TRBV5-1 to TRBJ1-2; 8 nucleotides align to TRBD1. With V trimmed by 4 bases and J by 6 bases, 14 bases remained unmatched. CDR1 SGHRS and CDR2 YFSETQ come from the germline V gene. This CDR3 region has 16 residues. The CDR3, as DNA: TGCGCCAGCAGCCGGACAGGGTCCCCCCTAAGTGATGGCTACACCTTC. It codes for CASSRTGSPLSDGYTF.

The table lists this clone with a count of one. CDR3 protein: CSVVDNSNQPQHF. CDR3 bases: TGCAGCGTTGTCGACAATAGCAATCAGCCCCAGCATTTT. The V call is TRBV29-1, the J call TRBJ1-5; D unclear. There are 13 residues in the CDR3. Germline CDR1 is SQVTM and CDR2 is ANQGSEA. Trimming shortened V by 4 bases and J by 0 bases, and 7 bases separated the two germline ends.

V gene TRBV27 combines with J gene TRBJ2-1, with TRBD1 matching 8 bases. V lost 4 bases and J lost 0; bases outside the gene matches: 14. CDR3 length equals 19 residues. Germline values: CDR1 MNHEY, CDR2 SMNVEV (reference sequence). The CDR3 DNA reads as TGTGCCAGCAGTTCGGGGCGAGGGCAGGGGGCGAGCTCCTACAATGAGCAGTTCTTC. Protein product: CASSSGRGQGASSYNEQFF.

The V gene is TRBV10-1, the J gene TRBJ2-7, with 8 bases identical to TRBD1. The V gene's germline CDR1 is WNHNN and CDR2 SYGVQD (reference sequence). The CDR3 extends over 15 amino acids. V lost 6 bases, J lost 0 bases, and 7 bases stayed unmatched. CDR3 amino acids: CASRRGQVSSYEQYF. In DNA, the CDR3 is TGCGCCAGCAGGAGGGGACAGGTTAGCTCCTACGAGCAGTACTTC.

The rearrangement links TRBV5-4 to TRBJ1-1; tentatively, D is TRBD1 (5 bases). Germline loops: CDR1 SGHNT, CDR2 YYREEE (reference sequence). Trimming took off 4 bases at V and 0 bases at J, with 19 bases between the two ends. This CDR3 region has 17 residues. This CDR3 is CASSPGGFGGMNTEAFF. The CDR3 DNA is TGTGCCAGCAGCCCCGGCGGTTTCGGGGGTATGAACACTGAAGCTTTCTTT.